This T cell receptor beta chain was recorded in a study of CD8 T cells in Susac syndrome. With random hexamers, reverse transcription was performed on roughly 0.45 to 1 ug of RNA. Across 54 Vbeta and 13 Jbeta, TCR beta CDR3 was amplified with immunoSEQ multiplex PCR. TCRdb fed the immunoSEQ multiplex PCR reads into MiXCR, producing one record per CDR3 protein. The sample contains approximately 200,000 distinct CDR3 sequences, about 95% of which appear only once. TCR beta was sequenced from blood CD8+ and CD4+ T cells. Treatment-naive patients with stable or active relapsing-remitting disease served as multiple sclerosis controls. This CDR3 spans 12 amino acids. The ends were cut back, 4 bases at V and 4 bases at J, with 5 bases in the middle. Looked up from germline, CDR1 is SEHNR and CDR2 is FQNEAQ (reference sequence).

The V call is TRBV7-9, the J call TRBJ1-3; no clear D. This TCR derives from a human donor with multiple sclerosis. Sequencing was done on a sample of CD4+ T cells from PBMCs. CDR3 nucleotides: TGTGCCAGCAGCTACCGAGGAAACACCATATATTTT. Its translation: CASSYRGNTIYF.